This is a list of T cell receptor beta chains from one sample in a study of OX40 agonist ivuxolimab in advanced cancers. Sequencing used immunoSEQ multiplex PCR; TCRdb keeps in-frame clones, though not all of them. This table holds 70,000 to 75,000 clones, 85% to 90% found once. Sequenced here: CD4+ or CD8+ T cells sorted from blood, sampled in a trial of the OX40 agonist ivuxolimab. The receptors here all came from an adult with an advanced solid tumor such as melanoma, head and neck, liver or kidney cancer. CDR3s include the opening cysteine and the closing phenylalanine or tryptophan. D genes are given only for firm matches. Not all rows give a size; the values are once, few, many and, for expanded clones, a class.

>TRBJ2-3|TRBV6-1|TRBD2|-
TGTGCCAGCAGTGAAGCTGCGGGAGGCTCAGATACGCAGTATTTT
CASSEAAGGSDTQYF
>TRBJ1-2|TRBV7-2|-|-
TGTGCCAGCAGCTTAGAGCGGGGAAATGGCTACACCTTC
CASSLERGNGYTF
>TRBJ1-4|TRBV27|-|-
TGTGCCAGCAAAGGGGTAACTAATGAAAAACTGTTTTTT
CASKGVTNEKLFF
>TRBJ1-1|TRBV7-8|-|-
TGTGCCAGCAGCCTAGGGAGGGACCCCTCAAGAACTGAAGCTTTCTTT
CASSLGRDPSRTEAFF
>TRBJ2-1|TRBV18|-|once
TGTGCCAGCTCACCCCCAGTTAGCTCCTACAATGAGCAGTTCTTC
CASSPPVSSYNEQFF
>TRBJ2-7|TRBV7-2|TRBD1|-
TGTGCCAGCAGCCCAAGGACAGGGGGGTACGAGCAGTACTTC
CASSPRTGGYEQYF
>TRBJ1-1|TRBV11-3|-|-
TGTGCCAGCAGCTTAGCAGGGCCCACTGAAGCTTTCTTT
CASSLAGPTEAFF
>TRBJ1-2|TRBV5-5|TRBD1|-
TGTGCCAGCAGCCTTGGGACAGCTAACTATGGCTACACCTTC
CASSLGTANYGYTF
>TRBJ1-2|TRBV5-1|TRBD1|-
TGCGCCAGCAGTGGACAGGGAAACTATGGCTACACCTTC
CASSGQGNYGYTF
>TRBJ2-5|TRBV5-1|-|-
TGCGCCAGCAGCTTGGTGGCCGGCAGGGTAGAGACCCAGTACTTC
CASSLVAGRVETQYF
>TRBJ2-7|TRBV7-2|-|-
TGTGCCAGCAGTCGAGGGGGTCTTACCTACGAGCAGTACTTC
CASSRGGLTYEQYF
>TRBJ2-5|TRBV7-3|-|few
TGTGCCAGCAGCTTACAGGGGACCGGAGCGGCGGAGACCCAGTACTTC
CASSLQGTGAAETQYF
>TRBJ2-1|TRBV18|-|-
TGTGCCAGCTCACCGAGGCAGGGCAATGAGCAGTTCTTC
CASSPRQGNEQFF
>TRBJ1-1|TRBV5-1|-|once
TGCGCCAGCAGCTTACAGGTCTCGAACACTGAAGCTTTCTTT
CASSLQVSNTEAFF